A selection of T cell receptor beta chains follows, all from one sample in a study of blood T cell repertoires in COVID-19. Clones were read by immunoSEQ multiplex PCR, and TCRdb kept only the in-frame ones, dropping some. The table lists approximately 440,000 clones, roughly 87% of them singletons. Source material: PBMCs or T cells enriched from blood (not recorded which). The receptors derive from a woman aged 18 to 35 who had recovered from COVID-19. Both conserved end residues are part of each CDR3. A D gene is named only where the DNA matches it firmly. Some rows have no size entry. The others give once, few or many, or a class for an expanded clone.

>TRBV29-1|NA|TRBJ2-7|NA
TGCAGCGTTGAAGAGGAGGGGCGACCCTCCTACGAGCAGTACTTC
CSVEEEGRPSYEQYF
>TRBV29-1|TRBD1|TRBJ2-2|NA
TGCAGCGTAGGACAGGGGCGTCTCGGGGAGCTGTTTTTT
CSVGQGRLGELFF
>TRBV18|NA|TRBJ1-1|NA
TGTGCCAGCTCACCTGAGTCAACAGGGAATACTGAAGCTTTCTTT
CASSPESTGNTEAFF
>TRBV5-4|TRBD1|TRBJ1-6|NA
TGTGCCAGCAGTTCGACCGGGACAGATCATTCACCCCTCCACTTT
CASSSTGTDHSPLHF
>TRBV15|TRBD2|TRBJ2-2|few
TGTGCCACCAGCAGGCGGGGGGCCACCGGGGAGCTGTTTTTT
CATSRRGATGELFF
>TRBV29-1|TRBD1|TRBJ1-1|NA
TGCAGCGTCCCCACAGGGGGTAGAGGAGGCACTGAAGCTTTCTTT
CSVPTGGRGGTEAFF
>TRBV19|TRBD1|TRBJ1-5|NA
TGTGCCAGTAGTATCCGGCAGGGGGGACAGCCCCAGCATTTT
CASSIRQGGQPQHF
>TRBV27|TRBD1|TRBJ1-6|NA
TGTGCCAGCAGTCCAACGTCGGGACAGGCTTATTCACCCCTCCACTTT
CASSPTSGQAYSPLHF
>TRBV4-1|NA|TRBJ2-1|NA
TGCGCCAGCAGCCAAGATCCAACGAGCTCCTACAATGAGCAGTTCTTC
CASSQDPTSSYNEQFF
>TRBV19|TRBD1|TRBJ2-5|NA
TGTGCCAGTAGTAGCCTCTCAGGGGGTGAAGAGACCCAGTACTTC
CASSSLSGGEETQYF
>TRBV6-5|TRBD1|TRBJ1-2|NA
TGTGCCAGCAGTCCTACAGGGGGGAACGGCTACACCTTC
CASSPTGGNGYTF
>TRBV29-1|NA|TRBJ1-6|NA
TGCAGCTTCCCACTAACACCCCTCCACTTT
CSFPLTPLHF
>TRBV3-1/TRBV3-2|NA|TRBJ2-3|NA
TGTGCCAGCAGCCGTTTCCGGGGCACAGATACGCAGTATTTT
CASSRFRGTDTQYF
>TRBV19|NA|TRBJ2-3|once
TGTGCCAGTAGTATAGATCTCGACAGTAGGGGATCGCAGTATTTT
CASSIDLDSRGSQYF
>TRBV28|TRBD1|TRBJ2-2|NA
TGTGCCAGCAGTACTCCGGGACAGGGGAATGACCGGGAGCTGTTTTTT
CASSTPGQGNDRELFF
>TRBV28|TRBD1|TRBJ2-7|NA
TGTGCCAGCAGTTCAACAGGGGGCACGTACGAGCAGTACTTC
CASSSTGGTYEQYF
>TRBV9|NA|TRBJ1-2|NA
TGTGCCAGCAGCGTTACCGGCAGGGAAAGTGGCTATGGCTACACCTTC
CASSVTGRESGYGYTF
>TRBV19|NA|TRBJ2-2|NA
TGTGCCAGTACCCCGGGGGCGGGGGCTAACACCGGGGAGCTGTTTTTT
CASTPGAGANTGELFF
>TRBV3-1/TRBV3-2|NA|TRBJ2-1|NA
TGTGCCAGCAGCCAAGAAGGGAACCGCGGGGACAATGAGCAGTTCTTC
CASSQEGNRGDNEQFF
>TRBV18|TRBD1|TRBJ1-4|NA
TGTGCCAGCTCAGGGCGGACAGGGTCGGAAGAAAAACTGTTTTTT
CASSGRTGSEEKLFF
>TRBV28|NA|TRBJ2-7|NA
TGTGCCAGCAGTAAGCAGGGATACGCCTCCTACGAGCAGTACTTC
CASSKQGYASYEQYF
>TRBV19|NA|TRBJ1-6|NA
TGTGCCAGTACGAGGACAGCTTATTCACCCCTCCACTTT
CASTRTAYSPLHF
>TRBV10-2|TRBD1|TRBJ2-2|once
TGCGCCAGCGGGGGACAGGGGGCTAATGGGGAGCTGTTTTTT
CASGGQGANGELFF
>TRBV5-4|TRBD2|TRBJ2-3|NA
TGTGCCAGCAGCTTACCACTAGCGGGGGGAAGCACAGATACGCAGTATTTT
CASSLPLAGGSTDTQYF
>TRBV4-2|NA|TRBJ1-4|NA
TGTGCCAGCAGCCAAGGAACCGGGGGAGCTAATGAAAAACTGTTTTTT
CASSQGTGGANEKLFF
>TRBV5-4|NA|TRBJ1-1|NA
TGTGCCAGCAGCCCCCAGGATTACATGAACACTGAAGCTTTCTTT
CASSPQDYMNTEAFF
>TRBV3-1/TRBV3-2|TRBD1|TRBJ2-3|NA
TGTGCCAGCAGCCAAGCGAGCGGGACAGGGGGGATAGGTGCGCAGTATTTT
CASSQASGTGGIGAQYF
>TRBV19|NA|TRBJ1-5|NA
TGTGCCAGTAGTATAGTTGCGGGCAATCAGCCCCAGCATTTT
CASSIVAGNQPQHF
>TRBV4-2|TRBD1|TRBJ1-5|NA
TGTGCCAGCAGCCAAGACGGAGGGGGCGGGCAGCCCCAGCATTTT
CASSQDGGGGQPQHF
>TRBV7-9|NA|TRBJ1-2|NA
TGTGCCAGCAGCTCCCCAGGGAACTATGGCTACACCTTC
CASSSPGNYGYTF
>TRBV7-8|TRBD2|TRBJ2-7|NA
TGTGCCAGCAGCTTAAATAGCGGGGGCCTCATCTCCTACGAGCAGTACTTC
CASSLNSGGLISYEQYF
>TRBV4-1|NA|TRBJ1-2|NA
TGCGCCAGCAGCCAAGTGGGCCAGACCTATGGCTACACCTTC
CASSQVGQTYGYTF
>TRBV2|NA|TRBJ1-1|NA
TGTGCCGGCGGGAGGGAACGAACTGAAGCTTTCTTT
CAGGRERTEAFF
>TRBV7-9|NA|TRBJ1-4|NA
TGTGCCAGCAGCCCCCTCGGACTGCGGGAAAAACTGTTTTTT
CASSPLGLREKLFF
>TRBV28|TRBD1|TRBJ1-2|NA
TGTGCCAGCAGTCTCGGGACAGGGTTAAGCTATGGCTACACCTTC
CASSLGTGLSYGYTF
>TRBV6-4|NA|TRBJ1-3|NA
TGTGCCAGCAGTGACTCGAAAGCGAGCTCTGGAAACACCATATATTTT
CASSDSKASSGNTIYF
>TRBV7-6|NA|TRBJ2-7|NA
TGTGCCAGCAGCTTAGGGGACATAAGCGAGCAGTACTTC
CASSLGDISEQYF
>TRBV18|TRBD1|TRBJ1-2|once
TGTGCCAGCTCACCGGTAGTAACAGGGGGCGATGGCTACACCTTC
CASSPVVTGGDGYTF
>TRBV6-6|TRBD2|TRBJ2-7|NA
TGTGCCAGCCGGGGAGGGGCCTACGAGCAGTACTTC
CASRGGAYEQYF
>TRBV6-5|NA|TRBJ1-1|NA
TGTGCCAGCAGTCCGGGGGGGATTGGTGAAGCTTTCTTT
CASSPGGIGEAFF
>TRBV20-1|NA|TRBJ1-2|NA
TGCAGTGCTAGTCAACAGGGTGGCTATGGCTACACCTTC
CSASQQGGYGYTF
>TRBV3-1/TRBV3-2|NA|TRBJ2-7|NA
TGTGCCAGCAGCCTCACCCCGGCGGGCGAGCAGTACTTC
CASSLTPAGEQYF
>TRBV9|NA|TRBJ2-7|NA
TGTGCCAGCAGCTCGGATGCGGATCCCTACGAGCAGTACTTC
CASSSDADPYEQYF
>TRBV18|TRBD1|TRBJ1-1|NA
TGTGCCAGCTCACCGACAGGGCCAAACACTGAAGCTTTCTTT
CASSPTGPNTEAFF
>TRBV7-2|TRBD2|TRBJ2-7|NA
TGTGCCAGCAGCTTAGCGCCGGAGGGAGGGGTTCAGGAGCAGTACTTC
CASSLAPEGGVQEQYF